Listed below are T cell receptor beta chains from one sample, sequenced in a study of OX40 agonist ivuxolimab in advanced cancers. The method was immunoSEQ multiplex PCR; TCRdb's version includes in-frame clones alone and lacks a portion of them. The sample has 70,000 to 80,000 clones, approximately 86% seen once. The source material was CD4+ or CD8+ T cells sorted from blood, sampled in a trial of the OX40 agonist ivuxolimab. These receptors came from an adult with an advanced solid tumor such as melanoma, head and neck, liver or kidney cancer. Both conserved end residues are part of each CDR3. Each record gives: V gene, D gene, clone size, J gene, CDR3 protein, CDR3 DNA. D genes are given only for firm matches. Expanded clones get a size class; other rows say once, few or many, or leave the size out.

>TRBV4-1|TRBD2|NA|TRBJ2-3
CASSQVLAGATQYF
TGCGCCAGCAGCCAAGTCCTAGCGGGAGCTACGCAGTATTTT
>TRBV28|TRBD1|NA|TRBJ2-1
CAILRQGGLFNEQFF
TGTGCCATCCTCAGACAGGGGGGCCTCTTCAATGAGCAGTTCTTC
>TRBV19|NA|NA|TRBJ1-1
CASSMWGNTEAFF
TGTGCCAGTAGTATGTGGGGGAACACTGAAGCTTTCTTT
>TRBV11-3|NA|NA|TRBJ2-5
CASSFKLEETQYF
TGTGCCAGCAGTTTCAAACTAGAAGAGACCCAGTACTTC
>TRBV5-6|NA|once|TRBJ2-7
CASSVVGGYEQYF
TGTGCCAGCAGCGTGGTCGGGGGCTACGAGCAGTACTTC
>TRBV27|NA|medium-sized|TRBJ1-1
CASTVGGGRTEAFF
TGTGCCAGCACCGTAGGGGGGGGCCGGACTGAAGCTTTCTTT
>TRBV5-4|TRBD2|NA|TRBJ2-7
CASSFGGANYEQYF
TGTGCCAGCAGCTTCGGGGGGGCGAACTACGAGCAGTACTTC
>TRBV28|TRBD1|NA|TRBJ1-3
CASSPGTGSYFGNTIYF
TGTGCCAGCAGTCCCGGGACAGGGTCCTACTTTGGAAACACCATATATTTT
>TRBV10-3|NA|NA|TRBJ1-4
CAISERAENEKLFF
TGTGCCATCAGTGAGAGGGCAGAGAATGAAAAACTGTTTTTT
>TRBV2|TRBD1|NA|TRBJ2-7
CASSYSGQGREQYF
TGTGCCAGCAGTTATTCGGGACAGGGAAGGGAGCAGTACTTC
>TRBV30|NA|NA|TRBJ1-5
CAWSLYNQPQHF
TGTGCCTGGAGTCTTTACAATCAGCCCCAGCATTTT
>TRBV10-3|NA|NA|TRBJ1-3
CAISESGGSSGNTIYF
TGTGCCATCAGTGAGTCTGGCGGGAGCTCTGGAAACACCATATATTTT
>TRBV28|NA|few|TRBJ1-1
CASSFQSGRAFF
TGTGCCAGCAGTTTTCAATCGGGGCGGGCTTTCTTT
>TRBV6-1|NA|few|TRBJ1-5
CASSPIGVQPQHF
TGTGCCAGCAGCCCCATAGGGGTTCAGCCCCAGCATTTT
>TRBV29-1|NA|NA|TRBJ2-5
CSVEGGTGKTQYF
TGCAGCGTTGAAGGGGGAACGGGAAAGACCCAGTACTTC
>TRBV6-5|NA|NA|TRBJ2-3
CASRLLDTDTQYF
TGTGCCAGCAGATTACTGGACACAGATACGCAGTATTTT
>TRBV28|NA|NA|TRBJ2-2
CASSLWARQGYTGELFF
TGTGCCAGCAGTTTATGGGCCCGCCAGGGCTACACCGGGGAGCTGTTTTTT
>TRBV7-2|NA|NA|TRBJ1-5
CASSPGRSQPQHF
TGTGCCAGCAGCCCAGGGAGGTCTCAGCCCCAGCATTTT
>TRBV28|NA|once|TRBJ1-5
CASFTPFSNQPQHF
TGTGCCAGCTTCACACCTTTTAGCAATCAGCCCCAGCATTTT
>TRBV5-6|NA|once|TRBJ1-2
CASSPGGSDYGYTF
TGTGCCAGCAGCCCGGGGGGATCTGACTATGGCTACACCTTC
>TRBV5-1|TRBD1|NA|TRBJ2-7
CASSPGAGTGALHYEQYF
TGCGCCAGCAGCCCCGGAGCCGGGACAGGGGCCCTCCACTACGAGCAGTACTTC
>TRBV11-2|NA|NA|TRBJ2-7
CASSKDQGREQYF
TGTGCCAGCAGCAAAGACCAGGGTCGCGAGCAGTACTTC
>TRBV18|TRBD1|NA|TRBJ2-5
CASSPNRGRGTQYF
TGTGCCAGCTCTCCAAACAGGGGGCGTGGGACCCAGTACTTC
>TRBV12-5|NA|NA|TRBJ2-7
CASGLSSPGESF
TGTGCTAGTGGTTTGTCATCTCCGGGGGAGTCCTTC
>TRBV19|NA|few|TRBJ2-7
CASKGKGGSYEQYF
TGTGCCAGTAAGGGAAAAGGGGGCTCCTACGAGCAGTACTTC
>TRBV30|NA|NA|TRBJ1-4
CAWSHGGSNEKLFF
TGTGCCTGGAGCCACGGGGGGTCGAATGAAAAACTGTTTTTT
>TRBV6-1|TRBD1|NA|TRBJ1-4
CASSEASGQGDEKLFF
TGTGCCAGCAGTGAAGCGAGTGGACAGGGGGATGAAAAACTGTTTTTT
>TRBV5-1|TRBD2|NA|TRBJ2-3
CASSLSSGELGDTQYF
TGCGCCAGCAGCTTGTCTAGCGGGGAGTTGGGAGATACGCAGTATTTT
>TRBV10-3|NA|NA|TRBJ1-2
CAISEPPTLNYGYTF
TGTGCCATCAGTGAGCCCCCGACTCTTAACTATGGCTACACCTTC
>TRBV28|TRBD1|NA|TRBJ2-7
CASREQGDYEQYF
TGTGCCAGCAGGGAACAGGGGGACTACGAGCAGTACTTC
>TRBV2|TRBD1|NA|TRBJ1-1
CASSARTGGNTEAFF
TGTGCCAGCAGTGCCAGGACAGGGGGTAACACTGAAGCTTTCTTT
>TRBV11-2|NA|NA|TRBJ1-1
CASNGQANTEAFF
TGTGCCAGCAACGGACAAGCGAACACTGAAGCTTTCTTT
>TRBV19|TRBD1|NA|TRBJ2-7
CASSPGTGGRYEQYF
TGTGCCAGTAGCCCCGGGACAGGGGGCCGGTACGAGCAGTACTTC
>TRBV7-9|TRBD2|few|TRBJ2-2
CASSPPPGGTGELFF
TGTGCCAGCAGCCCACCGCCGGGAGGGACCGGGGAGCTGTTTTTT
>TRBV5-8|TRBD1|NA|TRBJ1-2
CASIPGAGQGARGYGYTF
TGTGCCAGCATCCCTGGCGCGGGACAGGGGGCTCGGGGCTATGGCTACACCTTC